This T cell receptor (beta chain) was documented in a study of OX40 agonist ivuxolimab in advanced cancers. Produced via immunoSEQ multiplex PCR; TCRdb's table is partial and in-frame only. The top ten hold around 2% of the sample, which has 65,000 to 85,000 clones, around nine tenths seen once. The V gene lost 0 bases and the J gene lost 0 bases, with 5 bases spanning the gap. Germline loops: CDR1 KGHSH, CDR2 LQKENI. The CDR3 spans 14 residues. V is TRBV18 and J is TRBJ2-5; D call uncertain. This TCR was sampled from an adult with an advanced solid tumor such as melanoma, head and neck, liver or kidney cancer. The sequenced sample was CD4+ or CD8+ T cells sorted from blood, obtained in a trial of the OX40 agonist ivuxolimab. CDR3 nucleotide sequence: TGTGCCAGCTCACCACCGAACAACCAAGAGACCCAGTACTTC. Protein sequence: CASSPPNNQETQYF.